These 6 T cell receptor beta chains were all obtained from the same sample, sequenced in a study of T cells in localized non-small cell lung cancer. Assay: immunoSEQ multiplex PCR; the TCRdb copy retains only in-frame clones and omits some. The sample comprises under 95,000 clones, around 82% of which are singletons, and 7.5% to 10% rests with the top ten. The material sequenced was peripheral blood, taken before any cancer treatment. Receptor source: a female donor aged 60 or older with stage I lung adenocarcinoma.

V usage is TRBV29-1 and J usage is TRBJ2-1; 14 positions match TRBD2. Germline values: CDR1 SQVTM, CDR2 ANQGSEA. V dropped 4 bases and J dropped 0; count of bases not matched to a gene: 2. CDR3 size: 16 residues. CDR3 nucleotides: TGCAGCGTTGGACTAGCGGGAGGGAGCTCCTACAATGAGCAGTTCTTC. It codes for CSVGLAGGSSYNEQFF.

The chain uses TRBV7-2 and TRBJ2-7; TRBD2 is a possible D gene (6 bases). Trimming removed 5 bases from V and 0 bases from J, with 11 bases in between. Germline loops: CDR1 SGHTA, CDR2 FQGNSA. The CDR3 has 14 amino acids. The CDR3 sequence is CASSLGLTSYEQYF. The DNA of the CDR3 is TGTGCCAGCAGCCTGGGACTGACCTCCTACGAGCAGTACTTC.

J is TRBJ2-3 and V is TRBV5-1; D gene unclear. Germline V lookup: CDR1 SGHRS, CDR2 YFSETQ. V lost 0 bases to trimming and J lost 2 bases, with 10 bases between them. The CDR3 length is 15 residues. This chain's CDR3 is CASSLGLGVTDTQYF. The CDR3 DNA reads as TGCGCCAGCAGCTTGGGGCTCGGCGTCACAGATACGCAGTATTTT.

The chain couples TRBV7-3 to TRBJ2-7; 9 bases are shared with TRBD1. The CDR3 covers 13 residues. Germline assignment: CDR1 SGHTA and CDR2 FQGTGA. The V segment lost 5 bases and the J segment 6 bases; nucleotides outside the gene matches: 5. CDR3 protein: CASSGGTGLEQYF. For the CDR3, the DNA is TGTGCCAGCAGCGGAGGGACAGGGCTCGAGCAGTACTTC.

This clone was detected a few times. The chain has TRBV29-1 and TRBJ1-2; D is unclear. The length of the CDR3 is 13 residues. Trimming stripped 4 bases from V and 1 base from J, with 10 bases between. CDR1 is SQVTM and CDR2 is ANQGSEA in the germline V gene. CDR3 sequence (DNA): TGCAGCGTTGCACAGCCCAATAACTATGGCTACACCTTC. This codes for CSVAQPNNYGYTF.

This sequence joins TRBV19 and TRBJ2-3; maybe TRBD1 (6 bases). This CDR3 has 13 amino acids. Germline lookup yields CDR1 LNHDA and CDR2 SQIVND (reference sequence). V was trimmed by 4 bases and J by 5 bases, leaving 10 bases between them. Here the CDR3 reads CASSKDSGDTQYF. The CDR3 nucleotides are TGTGCCAGTAGTAAGGACAGTGGAGATACGCAGTATTTT.